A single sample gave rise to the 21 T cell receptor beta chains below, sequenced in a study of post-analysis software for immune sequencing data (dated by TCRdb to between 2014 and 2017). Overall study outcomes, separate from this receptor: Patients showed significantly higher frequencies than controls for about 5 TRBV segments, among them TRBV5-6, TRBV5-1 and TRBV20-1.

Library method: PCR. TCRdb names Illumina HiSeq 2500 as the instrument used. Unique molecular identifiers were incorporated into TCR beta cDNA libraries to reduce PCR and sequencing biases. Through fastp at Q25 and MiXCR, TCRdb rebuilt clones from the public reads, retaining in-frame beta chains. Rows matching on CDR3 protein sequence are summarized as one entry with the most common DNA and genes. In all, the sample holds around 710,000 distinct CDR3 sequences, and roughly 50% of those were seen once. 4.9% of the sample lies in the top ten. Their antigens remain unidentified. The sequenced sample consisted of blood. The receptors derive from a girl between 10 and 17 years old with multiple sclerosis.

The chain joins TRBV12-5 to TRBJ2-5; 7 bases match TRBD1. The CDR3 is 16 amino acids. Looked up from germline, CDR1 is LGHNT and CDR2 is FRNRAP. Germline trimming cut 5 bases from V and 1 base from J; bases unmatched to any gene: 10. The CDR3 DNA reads TGTGCTAGTGGTGACACCGGGACAGTAGTCCAAGAGACCCAGTACTTC. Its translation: CASGDTGTVVQETQYF.

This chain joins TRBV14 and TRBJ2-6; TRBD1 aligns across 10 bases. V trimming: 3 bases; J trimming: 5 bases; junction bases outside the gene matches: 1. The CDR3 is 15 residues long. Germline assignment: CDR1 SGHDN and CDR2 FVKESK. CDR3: CASSQGQGRANVLTF. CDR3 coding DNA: TGTGCCAGCAGCCAGGGACAGGGGAGGGCCAACGTCCTGACTTTC. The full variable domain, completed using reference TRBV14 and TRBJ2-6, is EAGVTQFPSHSVIEKGQTVTLRCDPISGHDNLYWYRRVMGKEIKFLLHFVKESKQDESGMPNNRFLAERTGGTYSTLKVQPAELEDSGVYFCASSQGQGRANVLTFGAGSRLTVL.

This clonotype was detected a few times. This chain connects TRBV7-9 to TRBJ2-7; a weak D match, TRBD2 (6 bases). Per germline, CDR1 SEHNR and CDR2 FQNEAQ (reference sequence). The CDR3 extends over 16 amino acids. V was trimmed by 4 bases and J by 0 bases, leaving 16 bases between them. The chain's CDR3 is CASSSHSGEVSYEQYF. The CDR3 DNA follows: TGTGCCAGCAGCTCTCACTCGGGGGAGGTCTCCTACGAGCAGTACTTC.

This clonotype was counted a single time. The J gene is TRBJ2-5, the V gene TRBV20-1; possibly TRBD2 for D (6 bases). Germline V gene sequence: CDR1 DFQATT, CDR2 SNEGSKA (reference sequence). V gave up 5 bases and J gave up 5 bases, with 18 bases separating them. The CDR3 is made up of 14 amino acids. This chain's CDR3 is CSAWAAGRRETQYF. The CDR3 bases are TGCAGTGCTTGGGCCGCAGGGAGGAGGGAGACCCAGTACTTC.

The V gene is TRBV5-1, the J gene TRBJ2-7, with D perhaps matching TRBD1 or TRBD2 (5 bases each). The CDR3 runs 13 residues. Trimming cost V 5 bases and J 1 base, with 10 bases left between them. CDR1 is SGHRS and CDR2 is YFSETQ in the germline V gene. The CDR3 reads CASRRDLSYEQYF. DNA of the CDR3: TGCGCCAGCAGACGGGACCTTTCCTACGAGCAGTACTTC. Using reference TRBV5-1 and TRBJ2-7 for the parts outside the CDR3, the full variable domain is KAGVTQTPRYLIKTRGQQVTLSCSPISGHRSVSWYQQTPGQGLQFLFEYFSETQRNKGNFPGRFSGRQFSNSRSEMNVSTLELGDSALYLCASRRDLSYEQYFGPGTRLTVT.

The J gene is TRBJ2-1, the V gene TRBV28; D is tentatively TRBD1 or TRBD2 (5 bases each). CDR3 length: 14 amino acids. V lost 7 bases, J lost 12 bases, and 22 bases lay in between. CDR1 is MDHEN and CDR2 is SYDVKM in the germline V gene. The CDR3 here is CASKVGRTTPGQFF. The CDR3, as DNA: TGTGCCAGCAAGGTGGGACGGACGACGCCGGGGCAGTTCTTC.

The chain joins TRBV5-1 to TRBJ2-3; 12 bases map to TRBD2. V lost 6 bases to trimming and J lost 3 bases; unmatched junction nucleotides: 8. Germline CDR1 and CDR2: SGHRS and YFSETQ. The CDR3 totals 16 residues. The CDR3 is CASTETGTSGTDTQYF. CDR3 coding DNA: TGCGCCAGCACCGAAACCGGGACTAGCGGGACAGATACGCAGTATTTT.

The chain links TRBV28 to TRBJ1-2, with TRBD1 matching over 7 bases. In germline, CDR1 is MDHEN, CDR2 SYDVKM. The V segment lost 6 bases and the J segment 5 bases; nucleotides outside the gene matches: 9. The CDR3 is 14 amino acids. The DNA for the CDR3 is TGTGCCAGCAGGGCTTTGGACAGGACGTATGGCTACACCTTC. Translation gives CASRALDRTYGYTF.

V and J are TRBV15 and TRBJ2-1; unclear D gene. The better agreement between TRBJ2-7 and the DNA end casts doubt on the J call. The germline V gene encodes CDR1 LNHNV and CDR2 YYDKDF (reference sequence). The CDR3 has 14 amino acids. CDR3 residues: CATSRDSGSHEQYF. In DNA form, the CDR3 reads TGTGCCACCAGCAGAGACAGTGGTTCTCACGAGCAGTACTTC.

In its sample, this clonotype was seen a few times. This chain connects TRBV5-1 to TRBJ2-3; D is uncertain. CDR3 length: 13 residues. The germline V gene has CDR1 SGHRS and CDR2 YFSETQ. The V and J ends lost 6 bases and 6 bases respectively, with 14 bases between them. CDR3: CASNEPQADTQYF. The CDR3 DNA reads TGCGCCAGCAACGAACCCCAGGCCGATACGCAGTATTTT. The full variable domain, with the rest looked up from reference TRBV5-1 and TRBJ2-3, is KAGVTQTPRYLIKTRGQQVTLSCSPISGHRSVSWYQQTPGQGLQFLFEYFSETQRNKGNFPGRFSGRQFSNSRSEMNVSTLELGDSALYLCASNEPQADTQYFGPGTRLTVL.

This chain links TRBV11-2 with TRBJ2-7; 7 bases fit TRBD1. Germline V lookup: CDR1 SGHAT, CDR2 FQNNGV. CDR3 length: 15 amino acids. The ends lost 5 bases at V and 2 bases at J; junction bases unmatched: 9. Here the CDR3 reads CASSPQGVPPYEQYF. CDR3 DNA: TGTGCCAGCAGCCCGCAGGGGGTTCCTCCCTACGAGCAGTACTTC.

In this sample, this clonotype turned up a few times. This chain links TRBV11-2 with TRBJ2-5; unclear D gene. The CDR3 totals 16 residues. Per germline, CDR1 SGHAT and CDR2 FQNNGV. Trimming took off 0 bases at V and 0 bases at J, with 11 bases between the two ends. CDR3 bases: TGTGCCAGCAGCTTAGAGTGGCGAGTCCACCAAGAGACCCAGTACTTC. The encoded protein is CASSLEWRVHQETQYF.

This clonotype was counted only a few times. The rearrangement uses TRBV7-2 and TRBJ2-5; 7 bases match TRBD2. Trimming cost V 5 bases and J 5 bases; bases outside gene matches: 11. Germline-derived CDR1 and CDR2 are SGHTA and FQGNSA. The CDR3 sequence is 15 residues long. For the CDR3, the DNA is TGTGCCAGCAGCCCCTTGGGAGGGAGGGCTGAGACCCAGTACTTC. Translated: CASSPLGGRAETQYF.

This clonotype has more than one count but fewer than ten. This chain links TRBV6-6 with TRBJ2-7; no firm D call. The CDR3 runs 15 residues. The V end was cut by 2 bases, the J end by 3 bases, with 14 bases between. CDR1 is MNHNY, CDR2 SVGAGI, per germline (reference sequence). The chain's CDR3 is CASSYVAENNYEQYF. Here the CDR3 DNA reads TGTGCCAGCAGTTACGTCGCAGAAAATAACTACGAGCAGTACTTC.

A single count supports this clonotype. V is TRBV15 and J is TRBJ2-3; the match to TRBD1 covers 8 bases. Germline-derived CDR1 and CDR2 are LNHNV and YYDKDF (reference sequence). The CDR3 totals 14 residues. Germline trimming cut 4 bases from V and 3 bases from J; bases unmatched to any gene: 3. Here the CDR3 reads CATSTRGLTDTQYF. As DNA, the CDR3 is TGTGCCACCAGCACCAGGGGGCTGACAGATACGCAGTATTTT. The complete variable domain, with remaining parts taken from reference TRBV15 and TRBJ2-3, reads DAMVIQNPRYQVTQFGKPVTLSCSQTLNHNVMYWYQQKSSQAPKLLFHYYDKDFNNEADTPDNFQSRRPNTSFCFLDIRSPGLGDTAMYLCATSTRGLTDTQYFGPGTRLTVL.

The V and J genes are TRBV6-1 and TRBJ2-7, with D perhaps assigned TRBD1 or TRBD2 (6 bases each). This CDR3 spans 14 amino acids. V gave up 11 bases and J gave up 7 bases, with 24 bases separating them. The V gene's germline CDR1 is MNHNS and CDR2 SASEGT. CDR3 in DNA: TGTGCCGGACGGGACGGGGCAAAAGGGGGGGAGCAGTACTTC. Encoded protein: CAGRDGAKGGEQYF.

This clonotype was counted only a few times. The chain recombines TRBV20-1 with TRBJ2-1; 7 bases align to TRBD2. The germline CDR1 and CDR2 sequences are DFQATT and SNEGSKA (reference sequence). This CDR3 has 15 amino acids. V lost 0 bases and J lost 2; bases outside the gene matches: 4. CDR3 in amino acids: CSARDSSGPYNEQFF. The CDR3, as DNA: TGCAGTGCTAGAGATAGTAGCGGGCCCTACAATGAGCAGTTCTTC.

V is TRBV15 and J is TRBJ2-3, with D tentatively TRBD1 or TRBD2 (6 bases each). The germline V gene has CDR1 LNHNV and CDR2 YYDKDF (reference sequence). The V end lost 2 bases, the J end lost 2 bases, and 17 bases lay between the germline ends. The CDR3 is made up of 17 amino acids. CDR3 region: CATSRSSRGAFTDTQYF. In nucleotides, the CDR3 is TGTGCCACCAGCAGATCCTCGAGGGGGGCATTCACAGATACGCAGTATTTT.

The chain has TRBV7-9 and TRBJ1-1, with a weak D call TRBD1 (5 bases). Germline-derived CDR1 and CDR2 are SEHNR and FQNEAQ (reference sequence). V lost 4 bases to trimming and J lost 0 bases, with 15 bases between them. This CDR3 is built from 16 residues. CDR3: CASSSPSGGLNTEAFF. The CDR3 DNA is TGTGCCAGCAGCTCCCCCTCGGGGGGATTGAACACTGAAGCTTTCTTT.

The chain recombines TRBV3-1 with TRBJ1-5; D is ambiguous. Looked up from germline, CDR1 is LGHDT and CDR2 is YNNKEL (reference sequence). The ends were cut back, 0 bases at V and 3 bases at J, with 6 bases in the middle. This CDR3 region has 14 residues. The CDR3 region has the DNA TGTGCCAGCAGCCAAGATTGGGTCAATCAGCCCCAGCATTTT. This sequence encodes CASSQDWVNQPQHF.

The CDR3 sequence: CRGGTNEKLFF. DNA of the CDR3: TGCAGAGGGGGTACTAATGAAAAACTGTTTTTT. This chain uses TRBV20-1 with TRBJ1-4; D is possibly TRBD1 (6 bases). Per the germline V gene, CDR1 is DFQATT and CDR2 is SNEGSKA (reference sequence). The CDR3 extends over 11 amino acids.